The text below deals with one T cell receptor (beta chain). The target antigen is unknown. Primers: 60 Vbeta forward and 13 Jbeta reverse. Sequencing used immunoSEQ multiplex PCR; TCRdb keeps in-frame clones, though not all of them. The sample has about 190,000 clones; roughly four fifths are singletons. This sample was included in a study of cytomegalovirus exposure and HLA in healthy donors. General study points: A few of the chains that were CMV-associated were confirmed in vitro to be specific for CMV antigens. In all likelihood, a cluster of highly shared sequence variants was a sequencing artifact.

This CDR3 contains 15 residues. This cohort consisted of healthy bone marrow donors. The sequence was collected from a woman aged 25 to 39 in good health and CMV-seronegative. The sequencing sample was made of PBMCs. V gene TRBV21-1 combines with J gene TRBJ2-7; the table's D gene call, TRBD1, was not cross checked with the DNA. TRBV21-1 is a pseudogene. The CDR3 loop is CASRPDREALHEQYF. CDR3 in DNA: TGTGCCAGCAGACCCGACAGGGAGGCGCTCCACGAGCAGTACTTC.